This T cell receptor beta chain was sequenced for a study of CD8 T cells in ankylosing spondylitis. This clonotype was seen only a few times. No antigen is known for it. Mismatch with germline at one junction end may stem from a read error. Making use of molecular barcodes, quantitative 5'-RACE generated TCR beta libraries. TCRdb re-called the 5' RACE reads through MiXCR, storing one row per CDR3 protein. The table includes more than 650,000 distinct CDR3 sequences, 12% detected once. This CDR3 comprises 15 residues. CDR1 is MNHEY and CDR2 is SVGAGI in the germline V gene. Study findings and constraints: Disease-linked clones bore a CD8+ phenotype and were relatively rare in peripheral blood. In ankylosing spondylitis patients, matched synovial fluid reportedly showed significant enrichment of disease-linked clones. There was a TCR beta motif, made of eight highly homologous variants, that appeared characteristic of ankylosing spondylitis blood.

Sequencing used blood, either unsorted or a sorted T cell fraction (not recorded which). The chain joins TRBV6-5 to TRBJ2-7; D remains unclear. This sequence was found in a male donor with ankylosing spondylitis. The CDR3 region is CASSFRTTYSHEQYF. The CDR3 DNA reads as TGTGCCAGCAGTTTTCGGACCACCTACTCCCACGAGCAGTACTTC.